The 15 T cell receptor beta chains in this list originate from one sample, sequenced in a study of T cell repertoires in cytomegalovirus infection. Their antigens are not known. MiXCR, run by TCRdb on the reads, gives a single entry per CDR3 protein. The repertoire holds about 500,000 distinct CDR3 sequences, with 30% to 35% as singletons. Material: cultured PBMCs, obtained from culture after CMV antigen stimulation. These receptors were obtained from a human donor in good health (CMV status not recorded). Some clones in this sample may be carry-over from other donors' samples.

The CDR3 loop is CASSIGLEGTQYF. CDR3 nucleotides: TGTGCCAGTAGTATAGGCCTCGAGGGGACCCAGTACTTC. The chain couples TRBV19 to TRBJ2-5; tentative D call: TRBD2 (5 bases). The germline gives CDR1 LNHDA, CDR2 SQIVND (reference sequence). Trimming removed 1 base at V and 7 bases at J, with 10 bases between. The CDR3 length is 13 residues.

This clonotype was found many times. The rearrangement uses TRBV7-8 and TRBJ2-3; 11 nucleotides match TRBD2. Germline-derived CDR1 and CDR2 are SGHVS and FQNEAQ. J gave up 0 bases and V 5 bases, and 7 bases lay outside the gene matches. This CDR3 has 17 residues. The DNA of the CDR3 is TGTGCCAGCAGCCGGCTGGGGACTAGCGGTAGCACAGATACGCAGTATTTT. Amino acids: CASSRLGTSGSTDTQYF.

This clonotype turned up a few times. The DNA for the CDR3 is TGTGCCAGCAGCTTAGGACTAGCGGGATTGGAGTATTTT. This sequence encodes CASSLGLAGLEYF. V usage is TRBV7-2 and J usage is TRBJ2-3; 11 nucleotides line up with TRBD2. Unmatched junction bases numbered 4, after V lost 1 base and J lost 13 bases. Per germline, CDR1 SGHTA and CDR2 FQGNSA. CDR3 length equals 13 residues.

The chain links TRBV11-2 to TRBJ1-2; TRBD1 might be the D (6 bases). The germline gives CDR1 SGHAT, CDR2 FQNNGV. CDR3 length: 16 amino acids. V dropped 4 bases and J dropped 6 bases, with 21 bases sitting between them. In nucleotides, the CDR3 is TGTGCCAGCAGCTCCCGTCGGGGGGCTAACTGGGATGGCTACACCTTC. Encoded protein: CASSSRRGANWDGYTF.

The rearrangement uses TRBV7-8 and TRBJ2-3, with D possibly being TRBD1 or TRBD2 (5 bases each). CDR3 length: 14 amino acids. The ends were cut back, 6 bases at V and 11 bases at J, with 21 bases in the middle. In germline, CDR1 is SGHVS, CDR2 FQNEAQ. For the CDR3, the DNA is TGTGCCAGCAGTCCGCCAGGGACCCTTATCGGGCAGTATTTT. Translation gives CASSPPGTLIGQYF. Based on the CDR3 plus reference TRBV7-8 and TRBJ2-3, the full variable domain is GAGVSQSPRYKVAKRGQDVALRCDPISGHVSLFWYQQALGQGPEFLTYFQNEAQLDKSGLPSDRFFAERPEGSVSTLKIQRTQQEDSAVYLCASSPPGTLIGQYFGPGTRLTVL.

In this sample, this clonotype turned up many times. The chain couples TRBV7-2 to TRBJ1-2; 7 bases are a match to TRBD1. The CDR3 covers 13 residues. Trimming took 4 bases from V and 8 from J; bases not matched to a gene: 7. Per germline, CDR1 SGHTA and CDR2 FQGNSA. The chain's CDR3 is CASSWDRLGGYTF. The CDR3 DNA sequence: TGTGCCAGCAGCTGGGACAGATTAGGGGGCTACACCTTC.

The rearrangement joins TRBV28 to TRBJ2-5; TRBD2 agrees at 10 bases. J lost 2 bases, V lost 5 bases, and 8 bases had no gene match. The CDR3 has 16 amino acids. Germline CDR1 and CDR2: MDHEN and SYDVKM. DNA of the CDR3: TGTGCCAGCAGTCCACCTAGCGGGAGTCGTCAAGAGACCCAGTACTTC. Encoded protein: CASSPPSGSRQETQYF.

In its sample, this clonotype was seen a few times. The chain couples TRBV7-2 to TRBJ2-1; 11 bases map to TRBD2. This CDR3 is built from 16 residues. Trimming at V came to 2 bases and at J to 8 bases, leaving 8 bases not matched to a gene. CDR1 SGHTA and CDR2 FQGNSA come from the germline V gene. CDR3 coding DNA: TGTGCCAGCAGCTTAAATAGCGGGAGGGCCTTCGATGAGCAGTTCTTC. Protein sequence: CASSLNSGRAFDEQFF.

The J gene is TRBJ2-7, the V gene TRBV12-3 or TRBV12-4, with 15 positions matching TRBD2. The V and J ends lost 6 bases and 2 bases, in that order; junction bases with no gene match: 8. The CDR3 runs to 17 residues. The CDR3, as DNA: TGTGCCAGCAGCCCTGGGACTAGCGGGAGGAGAACCTACGAGCAGTACTTC. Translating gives CASSPGTSGRRTYEQYF.

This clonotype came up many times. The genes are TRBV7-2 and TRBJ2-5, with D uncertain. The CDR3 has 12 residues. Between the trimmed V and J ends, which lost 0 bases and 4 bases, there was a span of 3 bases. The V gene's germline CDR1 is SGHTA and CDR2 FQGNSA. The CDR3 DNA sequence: TGTGCCAGCAGCTTAGCGGGAGAGACCCAGTACTTC. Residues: CASSLAGETQYF.

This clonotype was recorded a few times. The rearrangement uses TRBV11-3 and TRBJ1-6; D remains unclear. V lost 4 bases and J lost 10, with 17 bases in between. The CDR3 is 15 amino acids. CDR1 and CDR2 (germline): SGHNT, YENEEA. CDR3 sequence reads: CASSSLIGDGSPLHF. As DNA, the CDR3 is TGTGCCAGCAGCTCCCTCATCGGGGATGGATCACCCCTCCACTTT. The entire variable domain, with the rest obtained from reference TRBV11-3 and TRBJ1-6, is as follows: EAGVVQSPRYKIIEKKQPVAFWCNPISGHNTLYWYLQNLGQGPELLIRYENEEAVDDSQLPKDRFSAERLKGVDSTLKIQPAELGDSAVYLCASSSLIGDGSPLHFGNGTRLTVT.

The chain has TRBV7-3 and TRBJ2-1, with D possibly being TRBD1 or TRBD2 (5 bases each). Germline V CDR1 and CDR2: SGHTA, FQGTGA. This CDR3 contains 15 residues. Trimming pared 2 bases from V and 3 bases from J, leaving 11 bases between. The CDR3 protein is CASSLGGDDYNEQFF. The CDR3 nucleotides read TGTGCCAGCAGCTTAGGGGGAGACGACTACAATGAGCAGTTCTTC. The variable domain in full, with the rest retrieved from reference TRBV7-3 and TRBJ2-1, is GAGVSQTPSNKVTEKGKYVELRCDPISGHTALYWYRQSLGQGPEFLIYFQGTGAADDSGLPNDRFFAVRPEGSVSTLKIQRTERGDSAVYLCASSLGGDDYNEQFFGPGTRLTVL.

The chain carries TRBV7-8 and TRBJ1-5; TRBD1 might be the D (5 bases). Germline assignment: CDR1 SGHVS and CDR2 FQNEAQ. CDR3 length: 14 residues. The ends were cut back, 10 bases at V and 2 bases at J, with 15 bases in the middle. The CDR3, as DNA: TGTGCCACCAGATTGGGGCTGGGCAATCAGCCCCAGCATTTT. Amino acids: CATRLGLGNQPQHF.

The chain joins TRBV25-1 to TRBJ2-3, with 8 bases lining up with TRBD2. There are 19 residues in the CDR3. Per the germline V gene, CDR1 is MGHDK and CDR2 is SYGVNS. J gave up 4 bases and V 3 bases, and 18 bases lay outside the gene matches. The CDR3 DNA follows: TGTGCCAGCAGTGACCCCCCCTCAAGACTAGCGAAGGGGGCAGATACGCAGTATTTT. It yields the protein CASSDPPSRLAKGADTQYF.

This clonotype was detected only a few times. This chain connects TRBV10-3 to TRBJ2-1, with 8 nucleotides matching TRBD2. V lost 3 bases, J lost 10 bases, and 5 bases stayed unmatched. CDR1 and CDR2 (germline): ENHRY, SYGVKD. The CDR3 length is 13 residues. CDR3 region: CAISEAGEQEQFF. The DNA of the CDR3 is TGTGCCATCAGTGAAGCGGGAGAGCAAGAGCAGTTCTTC.